This T cell receptor (beta chain) originates from a study of T cell repertoires in cytomegalovirus infection. Study details: TCR beta signatures that were public indicated CMV infection and matching HLA type. Findings and limits, study-wide: Dominating the ex vivo response were HLA-C-restricted CMV-specific TCR beta clonotypes.

There are 14 residues in the CDR3. The V end was cut by 6 bases, the J end by 3 bases, with 13 bases between. Germline loops: CDR1 SEHNR, CDR2 FQNEAQ (reference sequence). A single record per CDR3 protein comes from TCRdb applying MiXCR to the reads. In the table there are about 230,000 distinct CDR3 sequences, 22% of which are singletons. Ten or more counts support this clonotype. Its matching antigen is unknown. The chain is built from TRBV7-9 and TRBJ2-3, with D tentatively TRBD2 (5 bases). The sequencing input was CD8+ T cells from PBMCs. The source is a human donor in good health (CMV status not recorded). Some clones in this sample may be carry-over from other donors' samples. The CDR3: CASSSSFGTDTQYF. The CDR3 DNA sequence: TGTGCCAGCAGTTCTAGCTTCGGAACAGATACGCAGTATTTT.